The 11 T cell receptor beta chains in this list originate from one sample, sequenced in a study of shared clonotypes between healthy human individuals. The data were produced by immunoSEQ multiplex PCR, yet TCRdb's version contains in-frame clones alone and is incomplete. The repertoire consists of a few million clones, with approximately 93% occurring once and the leading ten covering 0.39%. Sample: naive CD4+ T cells from PBMCs. Regarding subset: CD45RA+ positively selected. The receptors were sampled from a man aged 18 to 29 in good health. Some clones in this sample may be carry-over from other donors' samples.

The chain links TRBV5-1 to TRBJ1-3; the D is unclear. V was trimmed by 4 bases and J by 0 bases, leaving 14 bases between them. The CDR3 covers 16 residues. The germline V gene encodes CDR1 SGHRS and CDR2 YFSETQ. CDR3 in amino acids: CASSPPRTGSGNTIYF. CDR3 nucleotide sequence: TGCGCCAGCAGCCCTCCCCGCACGGGCTCTGGAAACACCATATATTTT.

Comments on this clone: Germline and junction disagree at one end, which may indicate a read error. The chain recombines TRBV5-1 with TRBJ2-1; a possible D gene is TRBD2 (5 bases). This CDR3 has 14 amino acids. CDR1 and CDR2 (germline): SGHRS, YFSETQ. The CDR3 DNA reads TGCGCCACCAGCGGTACTAGCTCCTACAATGAGCAGTTCTTC. This codes for CATSGTSSYNEQFF.

This rearrangement joins TRBV7-3 to TRBJ2-5; 10 bases match TRBD2. The CDR3 runs to 15 residues. The trim removed 5 bases at V and 5 bases at J, leaving 8 bases unmatched. CDR1 is SGHTA and CDR2 is FQGTGA in the germline V gene. Written as DNA, the CDR3 is TGTGCCAGCAGCCCCGGTTATAGCGGGAGGGAGACCCAGTACTTC. Protein: CASSPGYSGRETQYF.

V usage is TRBV5-5 and J usage is TRBJ2-7; D remains ambiguous. V lost 2 bases and J lost 4, with 13 bases in between. Germline CDR1 and CDR2: SGHKS and YYEKEE (reference sequence). The CDR3 contains 14 residues. This CDR3 is CASSFFPSTYEQYF. The DNA of the CDR3 is TGTGCCAGCAGCTTTTTCCCTTCCACGTACGAGCAGTACTTC.

J is TRBJ2-5 and V is TRBV21-1; TRBD2 is the table's D call and was not checked against the DNA. TRBV21-1 is a known pseudogene. This CDR3 comprises 17 residues. The CDR3 reads CASSKGSGKDTQETQYF. CDR3 bases: TGTGCCAGCAGCAAAGGGAGCGGGAAGGATACCCAAGAGACCCAGTACTTC.

For this clone: This sample includes further DNA sequences coding for the same CDR3. This sequence joins TRBV30 and TRBJ1-2, with a tentative D call TRBD1 (5 bases). Trimming stripped 5 bases from V and 2 bases from J, with 9 bases between. The V gene's germline CDR1 is GTSNPN and CDR2 SVGIG (reference sequence). This CDR3 has 12 amino acids. The CDR3 sequence is CAWGRDNYGYTF. CDR3 in DNA: TGTGCCTGGGGCCGGGACAACTATGGCTACACCTTC.

V is TRBV5-1 and J is TRBJ1-4; TRBD1 aligns across 9 bases. Germline lookup yields CDR1 SGHRS and CDR2 YFSETQ. V trimming: 4 bases; J trimming: 5 bases; junction bases outside the gene matches: 3. The CDR3 extends over 14 amino acids. CDR3 region: CASSKGQGNEKLFF. In DNA form, the CDR3 reads TGCGCCAGCAGCAAGGGACAGGGAAATGAAAAACTGTTTTTT. Based on the CDR3 plus reference TRBV5-1 and TRBJ1-4, the full variable domain is KAGVTQTPRYLIKTRGQQVTLSCSPISGHRSVSWYQQTPGQGLQFLFEYFSETQRNKGNFPGRFSGRQFSNSRSEMNVSTLELGDSALYLCASSKGQGNEKLFFGSGTQLSVL.

Concerning this clone: Other DNA sequences from this sample encode an identical CDR3 as well. The chain is built from TRBV6-1 and TRBJ2-1, with 7 positions matching TRBD2. This CDR3 comprises 15 residues. CDR1 is MNHNS, CDR2 SASEGT, per germline. V was pared by 4 bases and J by 0 bases, with 3 bases of the junction left unmatched. The CDR3 DNA sequence: TGTGCCAGCAGTGCTAGCGGACCCTCCTACAATGAGCAGTTCTTC. Amino acid sequence: CASSASGPSYNEQFF.

This chain uses TRBV28 with TRBJ1-5; D call uncertain. CDR3 length: 13 residues. Germline CDR1 reads MDHEN; CDR2 reads SYDVKM. V was cut by 5 bases and J by 6 bases, with 11 bases left in between. In DNA form, the CDR3 reads TGTGCCAGCAGTCTCCGGATTGGTCAGCCCCAGCATTTT. Translated, it gives CASSLRIGQPQHF.

With respect to this clone: Other DNA sequences in the sample encode the same CDR3. The chain links TRBV7-3 to TRBJ2-3, with D hard to call. The CDR3 extends over 13 amino acids. V shed 5 bases and J shed 2 bases, with 8 bases lying between them. CDR1 and CDR2 (germline): SGHTA, FQGTGA. The CDR3 loop is CASSPGSTDTQYF. The CDR3 bases are TGTGCCAGCAGCCCCGGGTCCACAGATACGCAGTATTTT.

In this sample, this clone turned up once. The gene calls are TRBV18 and TRBJ2-1; 8 bases line up with TRBD2. Trimming removed 2 bases from V and 12 bases from J; junction bases left unmatched: 6. This CDR3 has 13 amino acids. CDR1 KGHSH and CDR2 LQKENI come from the germline V gene. The CDR3 sequence is CASSPSGGVWQFF. CDR3 sequence (DNA): TGTGCCAGCTCACCAAGCGGGGGCGTTTGGCAGTTCTTC.